The rows below give T cell receptor beta chains drawn from one sample of a study of control samples from healthy donors and cancer patients. Using immunoSEQ multiplex PCR, the repertoire was profiled, and TCRdb retains in-frame clones only, with some absent. The sample contains about 77,000 clones, almost 95% of which appear only once. Sequencing used blood. The receptors here all came from a woman aged 55-75 years in good health. The CDR3 runs from the conserved cysteine through the conserved F or W. The order of the fields is clone size, J gene, D gene, V gene, CDR3 protein, CDR3 DNA. D genes are given only for firm matches. Size is stated for part of the rows, as once, few or many counts, or as a class when the clone is expanded.

>once|TRBJ1-1|-|TRBV20-1
CSATGNTEAFF
TGCAGTGCTACCGGGAACACTGAAGCTTTCTTT
>-|TRBJ2-7|-|TRBV10-1
CASRETRYEQYF
TGCGCCAGCAGAGAGACCCGCTACGAGCAGTACTTC
>-|TRBJ2-1|TRBD2|TRBV27
CASRNRLAVPGLEQFF
TGTGCCAGCAGAAATCGCCTAGCGGTCCCTGGGCTTGAGCAGTTCTTC
>-|TRBJ1-4|-|TRBV5-1
CASSFSTAAGEKLFF
TGCGCCAGCAGCTTCTCGACAGCAGCGGGTGAAAAACTGTTTTTT
>-|TRBJ2-6|TRBD2|TRBV4-1
CASSAGLAGVSGANVLTF
TGCGCCAGCAGCGCAGGACTAGCGGGGGTCTCTGGGGCCAACGTCCTGACTTTC
>once|TRBJ2-7|-|TRBV28
CASLGWRNYEQYF
TGTGCCAGCCTGGGATGGCGGAACTACGAGCAGTACTTC
>-|TRBJ2-2|-|TRBV7-9
CASTFMANGELFF
TGTGCCAGCACTTTTATGGCCAACGGGGAGCTGTTTTTT
>-|TRBJ1-1|TRBD1|TRBV11-2
CASSLTDRGSVAFF
TGTGCCAGCAGCTTAACGGACAGGGGGAGCGTAGCTTTCTTT
>-|TRBJ1-6|TRBD1|TRBV9
CASSVRDRGSYNSPLHF
TGTGCCAGCAGCGTCAGGGACAGGGGCTCCTATAATTCACCCCTCCACTTT
>-|TRBJ2-7|-|TRBV18
CASSQAYEQYF
TGTGCCAGCTCACAAGCCTACGAGCAGTACTTC
>-|TRBJ1-1|-|TRBV6-5
CASTDGGTEAFF
TGTGCCAGCACCGACGGGGGAACTGAAGCTTTCTTT
>once|TRBJ2-7|TRBD2|TRBV5-1
CASSLGPAGEAEQYF
TGCGCCAGCAGCTTGGGGCCTGCGGGAGAGGCCGAGCAGTACTTC
>-|TRBJ1-5|-|TRBV30
CAWRHFGTGGGQPQHF
TGTGCCTGGAGGCACTTTGGGACGGGCGGCGGCCAGCCCCAGCATTTT
>-|TRBJ1-1|-|TRBV28
CASRPPRGRRLNTEAFF
TGTGCCAGCAGGCCCCCCAGGGGACGAAGGTTGAACACTGAAGCTTTCTTT
>-|TRBJ2-5|-|TRBV3-1/TRBV3-2
CASSRRGGETQYF
TGTGCCAGCAGCCGGAGGGGTGGGGAGACCCAGTACTTC
>-|TRBJ2-1|TRBD2|TRBV12-3/TRBV12-4
CASSPSGRGEQFF
TGTGCCAGCAGCCCCAGTGGGAGGGGTGAGCAGTTCTTC
>-|TRBJ1-3|-|TRBV28
CASSWIPGPGAGNTIYF
TGTGCCAGCAGTTGGATCCCGGGCCCGGGGGCTGGAAACACCATATATTTT
>few|TRBJ2-1|TRBD2|TRBV27
CASRGGASYNEQFF
TGTGCCAGCAGGGGAGGGGCCTCCTACAATGAGCAGTTCTTC
>-|TRBJ2-2|-|TRBV5-1
CASSSGQYTGELFF
TGCGCCAGCAGCTCCGGACAGTACACCGGGGAGCTGTTTTTT
>-|TRBJ2-1|TRBD2|TRBV2
CASRLARNNEQFF
TGTGCCAGCAGACTAGCGCGAAACAATGAGCAGTTCTTC
>-|TRBJ1-6|-|TRBV6-5
CASSPQVANSPLHF
TGTGCCAGCAGCCCACAGGTCGCTAATTCACCCCTCCACTTT
>-|TRBJ1-1|TRBD1|TRBV18
CASSPSDRGNTEAFF
TGTGCCAGCTCACCATCGGACAGGGGGAACACTGAAGCTTTCTTT
>-|TRBJ2-1|TRBD1|TRBV7-3
CASSLGTVGEQFF
TGTGCCAGCAGCCTAGGGACAGTCGGTGAGCAGTTCTTC
>-|TRBJ2-5|-|TRBV11-2
CASSLVGTGRETQYF
TGTGCCAGCAGCTTAGTTGGAACAGGGAGGGAGACCCAGTACTTC
>-|TRBJ2-1|-|TRBV11-2
CASREDSWHNEQFF
TGTGCCAGCAGGGAGGACAGTTGGCACAATGAGCAGTTCTTC
>once|TRBJ2-7|TRBD1|TRBV7-9
CASSVQGTGIIDEQYF
TGTGCCAGCAGCGTACAGGGGACAGGGATCATCGACGAGCAGTACTTC
>-|TRBJ1-5|-|TRBV10-3
CAINGGFNQPQHF
TGTGCCATCAACGGGGGATTCAATCAGCCCCAGCATTTT
>once|TRBJ2-2|-|TRBV20-1
CSASIRNTGELFF
TGCAGTGCTAGTATAAGGAACACCGGGGAGCTGTTTTTT
>-|TRBJ2-7|-|TRBV5-1
CASSSSTASYEQYF
TGCGCCAGCAGCTCCTCAACAGCATCCTACGAGCAGTACTTC
>-|TRBJ2-1|-|TRBV28
CASSLQAEQFF
TGTGCCAGCAGCCTTCAAGCGGAGCAGTTCTTC
>-|TRBJ1-1|-|TRBV11-2
CASSLDSIYTEAFF
TGTGCCAGCAGCTTAGATAGTATCTACACTGAAGCTTTCTTT
>-|TRBJ2-1|TRBD2|TRBV10-3
CAISESLAGVSPSGEQFF
TGTGCCATCAGTGAGAGTCTAGCGGGAGTGTCCCCTTCAGGAGAGCAGTTCTTC
>-|TRBJ2-1|TRBD2|TRBV27
CASRKASGRRANEQFF
TGTGCCAGCAGAAAGGCTAGCGGGAGAAGGGCCAATGAGCAGTTCTTC
>-|TRBJ2-5|TRBD2|TRBV28
CASSSPAGGRETQYF
TGTGCCAGCAGTTCTCCGGCGGGAGGGCGTGAGACCCAGTACTTC
>-|TRBJ2-7|TRBD1|TRBV4-3
CASSQELPGGVYEQYF
TGCGCCAGCAGCCAAGAGTTGCCAGGGGGCGTGTACGAGCAGTACTTC
>-|TRBJ2-7|-|TRBV6-2/TRBV6-3
CASSTPYFEQYF
TGTGCCAGCAGTACCCCGTACTTCGAGCAGTACTTC
>-|TRBJ1-1|-|TRBV10-2
CASSEVAGTSTEAFF
TGCGCCAGCAGTGAGGTAGCGGGGACAAGCACTGAAGCTTTCTTT
>-|TRBJ2-4|-|TRBV28
CASSLSRDGIAKNIQYF
TGTGCCAGCAGTTTATCTAGGGACGGAATAGCCAAAAACATTCAGTACTTC
>once|TRBJ2-7|-|TRBV7-9
CASSLAFASYEQYF
TGTGCCAGCAGCTTAGCTTTCGCATCCTACGAGCAGTACTTC
>-|TRBJ1-1|-|TRBV6-5
CASRTALNTEAFF
TGTGCCAGCAGGACAGCGTTGAACACTGAAGCTTTCTTT
>-|TRBJ2-1|-|TRBV6-6
CASSYTRESNEQFF
TGTGCCAGCAGTTACACGAGGGAGAGCAATGAGCAGTTCTTC
>-|TRBJ1-5|-|TRBV28
CASSPNFSQGWSNQPQHF
TGTGCCAGCAGTCCTAACTTCTCGCAGGGCTGGAGCAATCAGCCCCAGCATTTT
>-|TRBJ1-2|-|TRBV28
CASSDHRDYGYTF
TGTGCCAGCAGTGATCACAGGGACTATGGCTACACCTTC
>-|TRBJ2-2|-|TRBV28
CASSQGQGELFF
TGTGCCAGCAGTCAGGGGCAGGGGGAGCTGTTTTTT
>once|TRBJ1-1|-|TRBV19
CASGGTLNTEAFF
TGTGCCAGCGGGGGGACCCTGAACACTGAAGCTTTCTTT
>few|TRBJ1-6|-|TRBV28
CASSGGTSYNSPLHF
TGTGCCAGCAGTGGCGGGACAAGCTATAATTCACCCCTCCACTTT
>-|TRBJ2-1|TRBD2|TRBV9
CASSASGRPVEQFF
TGTGCCAGCAGCGCTAGCGGGAGACCTGTTGAGCAGTTCTTC
>-|TRBJ2-3|TRBD2|TRBV11-1
CASSLTSGSMTDTQYF
TGTGCCAGCAGCTTGACTAGCGGGAGCATGACAGATACGCAGTATTTT
>-|TRBJ1-1|-|TRBV7-3
CASSRGGTEAFF
TGTGCCAGCAGCCGGGGGGGAACTGAAGCTTTCTTT
>-|TRBJ2-1|TRBD2|TRBV2
CASSPTYLAGGGNEQFF
TGTGCCAGCAGTCCCACCTACTTAGCGGGAGGCGGTAATGAGCAGTTCTTC
>-|TRBJ2-1|TRBD2|TRBV2
CASSVGLAVNNEQFF
TGTGCCAGCAGTGTAGGACTAGCGGTAAACAATGAGCAGTTCTTC
>few|TRBJ2-3|TRBD2|TRBV7-8
CASSPHSSGITDTQYF
TGTGCCAGCAGCCCCCACTCTAGCGGGATTACAGATACGCAGTATTTT
>-|TRBJ2-7|-|TRBV10-3
CAISPAGANYEQYF
TGTGCCATCAGCCCCGCCGGGGCTAACTACGAGCAGTACTTC
>-|TRBJ1-5|-|TRBV19
CASSAGLSDYSNQPQHF
TGTGCCAGTAGTGCCGGGCTCTCAGATTATAGCAATCAGCCCCAGCATTTT
>-|TRBJ1-1|-|TRBV11-2
CASSFDPNTEAFF
TGTGCCAGCAGCTTTGACCCGAACACTGAAGCTTTCTTT